This T cell receptor beta chain was identified during a study of control samples from healthy donors and cancer patients (dated by TCRdb to 2020 to 2021). Library preparation used the immunoSEQ multiplex PCR assay. TCRdb obtained this table from immuneACCESS and retained in-frame rearrangements with V and J assigned. These tables miss some clones; where compared with another copy, unresolved V genes account for less than half of the shortfall, and the remainder is unexplained. The sample table shows 150,000 or so clones, and 80% to 95% are seen once. More than 5% of the sample rests with the top ten. With regard to this clone: Which antigen it targets is not known. Base-call qualities are not available, and no considerably larger clone is one nucleotide away.

CDR3 length: 16 amino acids, cysteine to phenylalanine. The retained sequence is limited to the CDR3, 48 bases, with the frame set at the first base. The V and J ends are trimmed by 5 bases and 3 bases, leaving 17 bases between them. Taken from the germline V gene (reference sequence), the CDR1 and CDR2 loops are LNHDA and SQIVND. The origin of this receptor is a man aged 18 to 29 in good health. What was sequenced was blood. Recombination joined TRBV19 with TRBJ2-1; a tentative D call is TRBD1 (6 bases match). The nucleotide sequence is TGTGCCAGTAGTGATTCCGGGACATACAGCTACAATGAGCAGTTCTTC. This translates into CASSDSGTYSYNEQFF.